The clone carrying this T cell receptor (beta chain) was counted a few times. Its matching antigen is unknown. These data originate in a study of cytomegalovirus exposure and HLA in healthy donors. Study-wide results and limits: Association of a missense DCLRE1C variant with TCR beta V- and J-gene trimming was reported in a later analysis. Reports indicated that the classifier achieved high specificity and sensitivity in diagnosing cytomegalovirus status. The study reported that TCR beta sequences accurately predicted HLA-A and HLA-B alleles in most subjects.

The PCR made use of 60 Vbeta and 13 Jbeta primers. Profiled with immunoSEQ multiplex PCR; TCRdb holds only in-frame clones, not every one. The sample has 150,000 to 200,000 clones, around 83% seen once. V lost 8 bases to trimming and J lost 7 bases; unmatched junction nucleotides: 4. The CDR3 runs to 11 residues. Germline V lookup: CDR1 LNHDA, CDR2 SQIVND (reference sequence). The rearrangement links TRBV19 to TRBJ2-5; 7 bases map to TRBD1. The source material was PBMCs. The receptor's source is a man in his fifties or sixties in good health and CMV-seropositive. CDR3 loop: CASGDSWTQYF. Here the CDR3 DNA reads TGTGCCAGTGGGGACAGTTGGACCCAGTACTTC.